A single sample gave rise to the 27 T cell receptor beta chains below, sequenced in a study of T cells in Graves' hyperthyroidism and ophthalmopathy. What was amplified from RNA transcripts were TCR beta CDR3 regions. Researchers ran a first-round RT-PCR on the TCR CDR3 using the HTBI primer set. TCRdb fed the multiplex PCR reads into MiXCR, producing one record per CDR3 protein. Here the sample spans about 640,000 distinct CDR3 sequences, more than 14% being singletons. Sequencing was done on a sample of blood. The source of these receptors is a woman aged 50 to 60 with Graves' ophthalmopathy.

V usage is TRBV12-3 or TRBV12-4 and J usage is TRBJ2-2; tentatively, D is TRBD1 (6 bases). V gave up 4 bases and J gave up 6 bases, with 9 bases separating them. This CDR3 has 13 residues. CDR3 sequence: CASSSHRAGELFF. The CDR3 coding sequence is TGTGCCAGCAGTTCCCACAGGGCCGGGGAGCTGTTTTTT.

At least ten counts were recorded for this clonotype. This chain links TRBV7-9 with TRBJ2-1, with a weak D call TRBD2 (5 bases). CDR3 length: 17 residues. Trimming left V 0 bases short and J 4 bases short, with 16 bases between. CDR1 and CDR2 (germline): SEHNR, FQNEAQ (reference sequence). For the CDR3, the DNA is TGTGCCAGCAGCTTAGCGTTAACTGACTATATGTACAATGAGCAGTTCTTC. Its protein is CASSLALTDYMYNEQFF.

There are a few counts of this clonotype. The gene calls are TRBV28 and TRBJ1-1, with 7 positions matching TRBD1. The CDR3 consists of 14 residues. V shed 7 bases, J shed 8 bases, and the junction held 13 bases outside the gene matches. Germline CDR1 MDHEN, CDR2 SYDVKM. The CDR3 here is CASKKGQPMREAFF. DNA for the CDR3: TGTGCCAGCAAAAAGGGACAGCCGATGAGAGAAGCTTTCTTT.

This clonotype showed up many times. The chain recombines TRBV7-9 with TRBJ2-3, with TRBD1 matching 8 bases. Germline lookup yields CDR1 SEHNR and CDR2 FQNEAQ (reference sequence). Trimming removed 2 bases from V and 6 bases from J; junction bases left unmatched: 4. The CDR3 loop spans 14 amino acids. CDR3 DNA: TGTGCCAGCAGCTTACAGGGGGCGGGGGATACGCAGTATTTT. Translating it yields CASSLQGAGDTQYF. The variable domain in full, completed from reference TRBV7-9 and TRBJ2-3, reads DTGVSQNPRHKITKRGQNVTFRCDPISEHNRLYWYRQTLGQGPEFLTYFQNEAQLEKSRLLSDRFSAERPKGSFSTLEIQRTEQGDSAMYLCASSLQGAGDTQYFGPGTRLTVL.

This clonotype was picked up a small number of times. CDR3 sequence reads: CASSLGSGRASYEQYF. DNA of the CDR3: TGTGCCAGCAGCTTAGGAAGCGGGAGGGCTTCCTACGAGCAGTACTTC. The chain employs TRBV7-9 and TRBJ2-7; TRBD2 matches 10 bases. The V and J ends lost 1 base and 1 base, in that order; junction bases with no gene match: 4. CDR3 size: 16 residues. Germline V gene sequence: CDR1 SEHNR, CDR2 FQNEAQ (reference sequence).

As concerns this clonotype: This may be a read error, as it is one base from a much larger clone. The chain recombines TRBV6-2 or TRBV6-3 with TRBJ1-1; no firm D call. Germline V lookup: CDR1 MNHEY, CDR2 SVGEGT. The length of the CDR3 is 18 residues. With 1 base removed from V and 1 base from J, the gap between germline ends came to 19 bases. The CDR3 nucleotides are TGTGCCAGCAGTTACTGGCCGGGAGGTCGAAAATCGAACACTGAAGCTTTCTTT. Amino acid sequence: CASSYWPGGRKSNTEAFF.

This clonotype was seen ten or more times. This rearrangement joins TRBV28 to TRBJ2-1; D may match TRBD1 or TRBD2 (5 bases each). Germline lookup yields CDR1 MDHEN and CDR2 SYDVKM. The CDR3 totals 15 residues. The germline V and J ends were trimmed by 5 bases and 0 bases, with 11 bases remaining between them. CDR3 in amino acids: CASSQGTRSYNEQFF. The DNA of the CDR3 is TGTGCCAGCAGTCAAGGGACCCGCTCCTACAATGAGCAGTTCTTC.

The chain links TRBV2 to TRBJ1-1; D remains ambiguous. The CDR3 sequence is 14 residues long. Germline loops: CDR1 SNHLY, CDR2 FYNNEI. Trimming removed 7 bases from V and 1 base from J, with 13 bases in between. The CDR3 nucleotides are TGTGCCAGCACCAGGACGGCGAAGAACACTGAAGCTTTCTTT. It is translated as CASTRTAKNTEAFF.

The rearrangement joins TRBV13 to TRBJ1-1; possibly TRBD1 for D (5 bases). V gave up 6 bases and J gave up 1 base, with 15 bases separating them. Germline lookup yields CDR1 PRHDT and CDR2 FYEKMQ (reference sequence). This CDR3 is built from 15 residues. CDR3 nucleotides: TGTGCCAGCAGTGGGGGTTATGGAGGGAACACTGAAGCTTTCTTT. Translation: CASSGGYGGNTEAFF.

In its sample, this clonotype was seen many times. The V gene is TRBV11-1, the J gene TRBJ1-1, with 8 bases fitting TRBD1. Looked up from germline, CDR1 is SGHAT and CDR2 is FQDESV (reference sequence). The CDR3 is 14 amino acids. V shed 5 bases, J shed 4 bases, and the junction held 6 bases outside the gene matches. CDR3 sequence: CASSHGQGGTEAFF. The CDR3 DNA is TGTGCCAGCAGCCATGGACAGGGCGGCACTGAAGCTTTCTTT. The whole variable domain, remainder taken from reference TRBV11-1 and TRBJ1-1, is EAEVAQSPRYKITEKSQAVAFWCDPISGHATLYWYRQILGQGPELLVQFQDESVVDDSQLPKDRFSAERLKGVDSTLKIQPAELGDSAMYLCASSHGQGGTEAFFGQGTRLTVV.

This clonotype was seen at least ten times. The J gene is TRBJ2-3, the V gene TRBV20-1; maybe TRBD1 (5 bases). The germline V gene encodes CDR1 DFQATT and CDR2 SNEGSKA (reference sequence). This CDR3 has 14 amino acids. Trimming took 6 bases from V and 2 from J, leaving 15 bases between them. The CDR3: CSAPRAGLTDTQYF. The CDR3 nucleotides are TGCAGTGCCCCCAGGGCCGGCCTCACAGATACGCAGTATTTT.

This clonotype was found many times. This chain connects TRBV7-2 to TRBJ2-1; D is unclear. V was clipped by 8 bases and J by 0 bases, with 11 bases between them. The CDR3 covers 14 residues. CDR1 and CDR2 from the germline V gene are SGHTA and FQGNSA. The CDR3 sequence is CASVRQSSYNEQFF. The CDR3, as DNA: TGTGCCAGCGTTAGACAAAGCTCCTACAATGAGCAGTTCTTC.

Comments on this clonotype: A much more abundant neighbour one base away suggests this may be a read error. CDR3 DNA: TGTGCCAGCAGCTTAGCGCCGCCGGGGTCGGGGTTGGACGAGCAGTACTTC. Translating it yields CASSLAPPGSGLDEQYF. The rearrangement links TRBV7-2 to TRBJ2-7, with D possibly being TRBD2 (5 bases). The CDR3 contains 17 residues. Germline loops: CDR1 SGHTA, CDR2 FQGNSA. Between the trimmed V and J ends, which lost 0 bases and 5 bases, there was a span of 20 bases.

This clonotype came up many times. The genes are TRBV7-2 and TRBJ2-5; 13 bases align to TRBD2. The J segment lost 5 bases and the V segment lost 5 bases, leaving 8 bases of the junction unmatched. Looked up from germline, CDR1 is SGHTA and CDR2 is FQGNSA. The CDR3 extends over 16 amino acids. CDR3 sequence reads: CASSVGLAGRVETQYF. CDR3 sequence (DNA): TGTGCCAGCAGCGTGGGACTAGCGGGAAGGGTTGAGACCCAGTACTTC.

This clonotype has ten or more counts. The rearrangement uses TRBV3-1 and TRBJ2-5, with 11 bases fitting TRBD2. Losses at the gene ends were 8 bases for V and 5 bases for J; bases not matched to a gene: 4. CDR3 length equals 13 residues. From germline, CDR1 is LGHDT and CDR2 YNNKEL (reference sequence). CDR3 sequence (DNA): TGTGCCAGCTTGGCTAGCGGGAGGGAGACCCAGTACTTC. As protein: CASLASGRETQYF.

This rearrangement joins TRBV5-6 to TRBJ1-5; 8 bases agree with TRBD1. Germline CDR1 and CDR2: SGHDT and YYEEEE. CDR3 length equals 18 residues. The ends lost 2 bases at V and 4 bases at J; junction bases unmatched: 14. CDR3 DNA: TGTGCCAGCAGCTTAAACGGACAGGGAGCAAAAGGGAATCAGCCCCAGCATTTT. This encodes CASSLNGQGAKGNQPQHF.

The table lists this clonotype with many counts. The chain combines TRBV3-1 with TRBJ2-7; TRBD2 is a possible D gene (5 bases). This CDR3 has 15 residues. Trimming cost V 0 bases and J 6 bases, with 15 bases left between them. CDR1 and CDR2 from the germline V gene are LGHDT and YNNKEL (reference sequence). The CDR3 DNA follows: TGTGCCAGCAGCCAAGACGTGGGAGAAGTGGGCGAGCAGTACTTC. Its protein product is CASSQDVGEVGEQYF.

Ten or more counts support this clonotype. The genes are TRBV28 and TRBJ1-6, with D tentatively TRBD1 (5 bases). The CDR3 spans 17 residues. V was pared by 8 bases and J by 2 bases, with 19 bases between. CDR1 MDHEN and CDR2 SYDVKM come from the germline V gene. The CDR3 DNA reads TGTGCCAGCGGACACAGACACCGAAGTCCCTATAATTCACCCCTCCACTTT. It is translated as CASGHRHRSPYNSPLHF.

This clonotype was recorded a few times. V is TRBV4-3 and J is TRBJ2-7; D unclear. The length of the CDR3 is 14 residues. V lost 0 bases, J lost 3 bases, and 9 bases lay in between. Germline V lookup: CDR1 LGHNA, CDR2 YSLEER. The CDR3 nucleotides are TGCGCCAGCAGCCAAGAGGCTAGGGACTACGAGCAGTACTTC. It specifies CASSQEARDYEQYF.

This clonotype was recorded a few times. The rearrangement links TRBV28 to TRBJ1-2; D is unresolved. This CDR3 is 13 amino acids long. Germline CDR1 reads MDHEN; CDR2 reads SYDVKM. V lost 10 bases, J lost 8 bases, and 20 bases lay in between. The CDR3 DNA reads as TGTGCCATCACCCCGCGGACTATTAGGGGCTACACCTTC. This translates into CAITPRTIRGYTF.

The sample holds a few counts of this clonotype. The CDR3 protein is CASSVVEGWTEAFF. Written as DNA, the CDR3 is TGTGCCAGCAGCGTAGTGGAGGGGTGGACTGAAGCTTTCTTT. V usage is TRBV9 and J usage is TRBJ1-1; D is perhaps TRBD1 (5 bases). Deletions cut 0 bases from V and 5 bases from J, with 11 bases between. CDR3 length equals 14 residues. Germline V CDR1 and CDR2: SGDLS, YYNGEE.

This clonotype has at least ten counts. This rearrangement joins TRBV12-3 or TRBV12-4 to TRBJ2-7; TRBD2 might be the D (6 bases). The CDR3 consists of 12 residues. Trimming removed 6 bases at V and 7 bases at J, with 13 bases between. CDR3 amino acids: CASSLTTREQYF. CDR3 nucleotide sequence: TGTGCCAGCAGCCTCACGACTAGGGAGCAGTACTTC.

At least ten counts were recorded for this clonotype. The chain is built from TRBV24-1 and TRBJ1-2, with 7 positions matching TRBD1. V trimming: 4 bases; J trimming: 2 bases; junction bases outside the gene matches: 3. The germline CDR1 and CDR2 sequences are KGHDR and SFDVKD. This CDR3 spans 14 amino acids. The CDR3 sequence is CATSEPTGNYGYTF. The CDR3 coding sequence is TGTGCCACCAGTGAGCCGACAGGGAACTATGGCTACACCTTC.

The sample holds many counts of this clonotype. The rearrangement links TRBV12-3 or TRBV12-4 to TRBJ2-2, with 9 positions matching TRBD1. Trimming took 4 bases from V and 4 from J; bases not matched to a gene: 4. The CDR3 has 15 amino acids. The CDR3 is CASSSTGGVTGELFF. DNA for the CDR3: TGTGCCAGCAGTTCGACAGGGGGGGTCACCGGGGAGCTGTTTTTT.

This clonotype was recorded at least ten times. The chain couples TRBV6-2 or TRBV6-3 to TRBJ2-2; D is perhaps TRBD2 (6 bases). Trimming shortened V by 6 bases and J by 7 bases, and 18 bases separated the two germline ends. This CDR3 is 15 amino acids long. Germline V gives CDR1 MNHEY, CDR2 SVGEGT. The CDR3 here is CASRSTGTPLGELFF. The CDR3 region has the DNA TGTGCCAGCAGATCAACCGGGACTCCCCTCGGGGAGCTGTTTTTT.

This clonotype was recorded many times. The chain links TRBV4-3 to TRBJ2-5; TRBD2 aligns across 10 bases. Germline CDR1 reads LGHNA; CDR2 reads YSLEER. This CDR3 is built from 16 residues. The J segment lost 5 bases and the V segment lost 4 bases, leaving 10 bases of the junction unmatched. CDR3 sequence (DNA): TGCGCCAGCAGCCCTTCAGCAGCGGGAGGGCGGGAGACCCAGTACTTC. Protein sequence: CASSPSAAGGRETQYF.

CDR3 sequence reads: CASIKGASTDTQYF. CDR3 DNA sequence: TGTGCCAGCATAAAGGGCGCTAGCACAGATACGCAGTATTTT. The gene calls are TRBV28 and TRBJ2-3; D unresolved. The CDR3 spans 14 residues. With 7 bases removed from V and 0 bases from J, the gap between germline ends came to 11 bases. Germline loops: CDR1 MDHEN, CDR2 SYDVKM.